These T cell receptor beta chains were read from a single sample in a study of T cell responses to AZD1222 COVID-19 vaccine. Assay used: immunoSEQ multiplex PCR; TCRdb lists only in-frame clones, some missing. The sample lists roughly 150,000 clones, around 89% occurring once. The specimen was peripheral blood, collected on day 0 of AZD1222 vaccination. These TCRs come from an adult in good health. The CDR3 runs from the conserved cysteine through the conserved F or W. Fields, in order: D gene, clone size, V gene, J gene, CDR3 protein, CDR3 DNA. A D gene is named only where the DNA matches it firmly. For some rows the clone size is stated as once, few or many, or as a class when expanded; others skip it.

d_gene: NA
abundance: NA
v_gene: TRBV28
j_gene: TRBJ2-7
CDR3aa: CASSGPSGTYEQYF
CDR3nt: TGTGCCAGCAGCGGACCCAGCGGCACCTACGAGCAGTACTTC

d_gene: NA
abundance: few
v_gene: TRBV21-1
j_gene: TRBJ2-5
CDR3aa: CASSRVVPPYETQYF
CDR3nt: TGTGCCAGCAGCCGAGTCGTGCCACCATATGAGACCCAGTACTTC

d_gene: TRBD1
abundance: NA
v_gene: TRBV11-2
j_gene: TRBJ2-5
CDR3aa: CASSLDGTGGETQYF
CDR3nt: TGTGCCAGCAGCTTAGATGGGACAGGGGGAGAGACCCAGTACTTC

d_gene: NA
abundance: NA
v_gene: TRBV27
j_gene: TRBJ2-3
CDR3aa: CASSFLISYNTQYF
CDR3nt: TGTGCCAGCAGTTTTCTGATTTCCTACAATACGCAGTATTTT

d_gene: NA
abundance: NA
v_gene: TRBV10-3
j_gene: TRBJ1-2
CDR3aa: CASTGIYGYTF
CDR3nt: TGTGCCAGTACGGGGATCTATGGCTACACCTTC

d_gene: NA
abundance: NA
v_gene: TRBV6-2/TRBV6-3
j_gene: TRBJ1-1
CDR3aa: CASSYSGGGGTEAFF
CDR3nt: TGTGCCAGCAGTTACTCTGGCGGGGGAGGAACTGAAGCTTTCTTT

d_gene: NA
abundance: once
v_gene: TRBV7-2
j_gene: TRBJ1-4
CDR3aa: CASSTFKATNEKLFF
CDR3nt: TGTGCCAGCAGCACCTTCAAGGCAACTAATGAAAAACTGTTTTTT

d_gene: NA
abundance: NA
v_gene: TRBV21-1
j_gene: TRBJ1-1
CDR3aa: CASSKDRGMNTEAFF
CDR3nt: TGTGCCAGCAGCAAAGATCGGGGAATGAACACTGAAGCTTTCTTT

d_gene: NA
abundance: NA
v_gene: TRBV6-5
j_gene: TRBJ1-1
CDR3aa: CASSYSQGNTEAFF
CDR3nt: TGTGCCAGCAGTTACTCTCAGGGAAACACTGAAGCTTTCTTT

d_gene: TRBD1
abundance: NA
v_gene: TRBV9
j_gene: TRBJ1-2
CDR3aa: CASSVVAITGDNYGYTF
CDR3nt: TGTGCCAGCAGCGTAGTCGCTATCACAGGGGATAACTATGGCTACACCTTC

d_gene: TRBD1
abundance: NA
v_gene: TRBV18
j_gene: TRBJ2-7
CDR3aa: CASSPRQGANNEQYF
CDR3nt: TGTGCCAGCTCCCCGAGACAGGGGGCGAACAACGAGCAGTACTTC

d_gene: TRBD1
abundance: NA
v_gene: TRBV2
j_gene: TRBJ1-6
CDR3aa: CASSVDRASPLHF
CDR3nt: TGTGCCAGCAGCGTGGACAGGGCCTCACCCCTCCACTTT

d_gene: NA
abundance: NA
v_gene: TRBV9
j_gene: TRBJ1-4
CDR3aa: CASSVGGMTNEKLFF
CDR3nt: TGTGCCAGCAGCGTTGGGGGCATGACTAATGAAAAACTGTTTTTT

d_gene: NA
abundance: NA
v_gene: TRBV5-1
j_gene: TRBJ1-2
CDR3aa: CASSLERPNYGYTF
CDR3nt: TGCGCCAGCAGCTTGGAGCGGCCTAACTATGGCTACACCTTC

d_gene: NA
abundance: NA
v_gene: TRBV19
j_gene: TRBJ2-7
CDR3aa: CASSSTSSSYEQYF
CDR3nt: TGTGCCAGTAGTAGCACTTCCAGCTCCTACGAGCAGTACTTC

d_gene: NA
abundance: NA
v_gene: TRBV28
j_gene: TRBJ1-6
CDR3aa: CASSPSTGGFSYNSPLHF
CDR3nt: TGTGCCAGCAGTCCATCGACCGGGGGGTTCTCCTATAATTCACCCCTCCACTTT

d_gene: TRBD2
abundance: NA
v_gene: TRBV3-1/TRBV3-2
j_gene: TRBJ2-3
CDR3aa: CASSPSGGRTDTQYF
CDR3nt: TGTGCCAGCAGCCCTAGCGGGGGTAGGACAGATACGCAGTATTTT

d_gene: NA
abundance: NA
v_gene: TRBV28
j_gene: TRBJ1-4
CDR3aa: CASSKGGLQDEKLFF
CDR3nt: TGTGCCAGCAGTAAAGGGGGACTCCAGGATGAAAAACTGTTTTTT

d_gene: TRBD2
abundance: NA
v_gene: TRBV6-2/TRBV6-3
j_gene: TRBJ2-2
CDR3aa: CASSTPSAGYTGELFF
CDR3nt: TGTGCCAGCAGCACCCCATCAGCGGGGTACACCGGGGAGCTGTTTTTT

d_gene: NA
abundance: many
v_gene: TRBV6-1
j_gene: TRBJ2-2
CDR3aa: CASSESDTGELFF
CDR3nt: TGTGCCAGCAGTGAATCGGACACCGGGGAGCTGTTTTTT